This T cell receptor beta chain stems from a study of T-cell memory formation after mild COVID-19. In this sample, this clonotype turned up a few times. The antigen is undetermined. Between the trimmed V and J ends, which lost 6 bases and 0 bases, there was a span of 14 bases. The CDR3 loop spans 15 amino acids. Study conclusions and caveats: Clones contracting across day 15 to 85 had a balanced CD4/CD8 profile; later expanding clones leaned CD4+. Confirmation was lacking for SARS-CoV-2 specificity of second-wave clones that peaked on day 37.

Constant-segment-primed 5'RACE gave TCR alpha and TCR beta cDNA libraries with sample barcodes and UMIs. TCRdb reprocessed the 5' RACE reads with MiXCR, giving one entry per CDR3 protein. The sample lists 250,000 to 350,000 distinct CDR3 sequences; around 19% were seen once. The sample was PBMCs or a T cell subset sorted from them (not recorded which). This chain joins TRBV12-3 or TRBV12-4 and TRBJ1-1; TRBD1 is a possible D gene (5 bases). This TCR came from a man between 18 and 29 years old who had mild COVID-19 (a few samples of this study predate the infection). Cell type and time point are not known. CDR3 sequence (DNA): TGTGCCAGCAGATCTGGCCAGGGCCTGAACACTGAAGCTTTCTTT. It codes for CASRSGQGLNTEAFF.